This TCR beta chain came from a study of blood T cells in healthy people across ages. This CDR3 region has 15 residues. Between the trimmed V and J ends, which lost 1 base and 2 bases, there was a span of 11 bases. CDR1 and CDR2 (germline): MGHDK, SYGVNS. Per sample, a minimum of 6 million PBMCs were isolated. Together with a sample-barcoded 5' primer, a J-beta primer mix was included in a second PCR lasting roughly 6 to 12 cycles. Every sample produced at least 2.5 million CDR3-containing paired-end reads. Each CDR3 protein is one row after TCRdb ran MiXCR on the 5' RACE reads. The table has 850,000 to 1,000,000 distinct CDR3 sequences, roughly 51% seen once. The table lists this clonotype with a count of one.

The chain combines TRBV25-1 with TRBJ1-2, with D perhaps TRBD1 (6 bases). The TCR originated in a woman aged 55-69 years in good health. Sequenced sample: blood. The CDR3 nucleotides read TGTGCCAGCAGTGAATTTGGGACAACGAACTATGGCTACACCTTC. It translates to CASSEFGTTNYGYTF.